Listed here is a single TCR beta chain. Its antigen is still unknown. The CDR3 is 16 residues long. The germline CDR1 and CDR2 sequences are SGHRS and YFSETQ. J was trimmed by 1 base and V by 0 bases; bases with no gene match: 3. The data belong to a study of shared clonotypes between healthy human individuals. Study-level information: Donor composition was two women and three men, aged 18 to 49.

Assay: immunoSEQ multiplex PCR; the TCRdb copy retains only in-frame clones and omits some. The sample yields hundreds of thousands of clones, around 78% seen once. Study-wide points: Donor clonotype sharing was expected to depend on sequencing depth. Researchers sampled blood only, noting tissue repertoires likely differ.

Researchers drew on about 100 million PBMCs for genomic DNA from unsorted samples. The clonotype originates from a middle-aged woman in good health. Some clones in this sample may be carry-over from other donors' samples. Sample: PBMCs. The chain uses TRBV5-1 and TRBJ2-7, with 11 bases that match TRBD2. The chain's CDR3 is CASSLVLAGGSYEQYF. As DNA, the CDR3 is TGCGCCAGCAGCTTGGTCCTAGCGGGAGGTTCCTACGAGCAGTACTTC.